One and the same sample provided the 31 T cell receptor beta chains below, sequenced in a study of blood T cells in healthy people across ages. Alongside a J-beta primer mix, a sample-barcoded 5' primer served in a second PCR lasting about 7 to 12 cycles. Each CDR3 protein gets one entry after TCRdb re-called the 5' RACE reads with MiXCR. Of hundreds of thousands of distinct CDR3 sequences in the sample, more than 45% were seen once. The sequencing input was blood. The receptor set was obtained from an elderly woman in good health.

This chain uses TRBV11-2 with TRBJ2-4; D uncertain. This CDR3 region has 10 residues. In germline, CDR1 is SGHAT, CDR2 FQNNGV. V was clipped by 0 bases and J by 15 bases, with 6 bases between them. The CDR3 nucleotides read TGTGCCAGCAGCTTAGATACCCTGTACTTC. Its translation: CASSLDTLYF.

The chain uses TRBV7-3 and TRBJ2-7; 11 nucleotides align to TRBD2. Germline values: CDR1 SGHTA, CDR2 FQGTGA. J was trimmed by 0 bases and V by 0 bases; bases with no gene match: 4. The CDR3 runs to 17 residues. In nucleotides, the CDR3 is TGTGCCAGCAGCTTAACGGGGACTAGCGGCACCTCCTACGAGCAGTACTTC. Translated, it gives CASSLTGTSGTSYEQYF.

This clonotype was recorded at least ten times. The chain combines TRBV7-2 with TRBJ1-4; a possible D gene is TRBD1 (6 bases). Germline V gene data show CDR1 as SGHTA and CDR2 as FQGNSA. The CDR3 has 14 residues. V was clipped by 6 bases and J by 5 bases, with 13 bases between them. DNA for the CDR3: TGTGCCAGCAGTTTCGACAGGTCAAATGAAAAACTGTTTTTT. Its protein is CASSFDRSNEKLFF.

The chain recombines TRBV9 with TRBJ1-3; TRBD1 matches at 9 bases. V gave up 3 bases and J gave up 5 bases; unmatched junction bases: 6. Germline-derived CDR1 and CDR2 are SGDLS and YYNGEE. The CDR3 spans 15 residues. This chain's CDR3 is CASSAGQGPRNTIYF. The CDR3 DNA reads TGTGCCAGCAGCGCGGGACAGGGACCAAGAAACACCATATATTTT.

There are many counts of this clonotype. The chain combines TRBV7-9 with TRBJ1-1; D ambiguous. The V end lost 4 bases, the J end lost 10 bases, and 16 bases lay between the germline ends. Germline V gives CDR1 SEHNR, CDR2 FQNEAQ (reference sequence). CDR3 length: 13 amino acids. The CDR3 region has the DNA TGTGCCAGCAGCTCCCGGGAGAGACTTGGAGCTTTCTTT. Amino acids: CASSSRERLGAFF.

The CDR3 sequence: CASSLQQHHGYTF. The CDR3 DNA is TGTGCCAGCAGCTTGCAACAGCACCATGGCTACACCTTC. The V and J genes are TRBV6-6 and TRBJ1-2; D gene unclear. The CDR3 consists of 13 residues. Germline values: CDR1 MNHNY, CDR2 SVGAGI (reference sequence). Between the trimmed V and J ends, which lost 6 bases and 6 bases, there was a span of 14 bases.

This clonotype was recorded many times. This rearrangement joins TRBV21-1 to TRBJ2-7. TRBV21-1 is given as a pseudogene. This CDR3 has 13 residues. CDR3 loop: CASSKGGLYEQYF. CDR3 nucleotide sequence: TGTGCCAGCAGCAAGGGGGGGCTCTACGAGCAGTACTTC.

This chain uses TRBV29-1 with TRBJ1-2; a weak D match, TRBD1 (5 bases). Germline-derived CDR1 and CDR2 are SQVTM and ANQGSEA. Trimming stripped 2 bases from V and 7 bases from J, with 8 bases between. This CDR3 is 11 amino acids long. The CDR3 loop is CSVEMGGGYTF. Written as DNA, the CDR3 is TGCAGCGTTGAAATGGGGGGTGGCTACACCTTC.

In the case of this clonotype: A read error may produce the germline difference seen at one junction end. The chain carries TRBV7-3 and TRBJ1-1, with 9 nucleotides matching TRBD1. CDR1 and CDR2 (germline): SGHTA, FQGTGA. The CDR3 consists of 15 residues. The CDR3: CASSLLGTGNTGAFF. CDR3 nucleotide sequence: TGTGCCAGCAGCTTATTAGGGACAGGGAACACTGGAGCTTTCTTT.

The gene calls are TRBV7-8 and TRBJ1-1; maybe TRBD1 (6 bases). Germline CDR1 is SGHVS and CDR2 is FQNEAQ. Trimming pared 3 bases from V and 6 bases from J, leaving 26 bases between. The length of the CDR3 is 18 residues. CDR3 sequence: CASSFPRGGSPKFPEAFF. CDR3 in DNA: TGTGCCAGCAGCTTTCCCCGCGGGGGCAGCCCGAAGTTTCCTGAAGCTTTCTTT.

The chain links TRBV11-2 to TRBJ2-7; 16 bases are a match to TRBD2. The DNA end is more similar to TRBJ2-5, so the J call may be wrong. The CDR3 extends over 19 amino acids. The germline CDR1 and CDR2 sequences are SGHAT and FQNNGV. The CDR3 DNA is TGTGCCAGCAGCCCAAGTACCGGGACTAGCGGGAGGGCCAGAGAGACCCAGTACTTC. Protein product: CASSPSTGTSGRARETQYF.

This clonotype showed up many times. This CDR3 reads CASRPIRSTDTQYF. Here the CDR3 DNA reads TGTGCCAGCAGACCAATACGTAGCACAGATACGCAGTATTTT. V is TRBV7-2 and J is TRBJ2-3; the D is unclear. CDR3 length: 14 amino acids. Germline-derived CDR1 and CDR2 are SGHTA and FQGNSA. Trimming cost V 6 bases and J 0 bases, with 10 bases left between them.

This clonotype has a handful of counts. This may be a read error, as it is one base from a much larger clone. CDR3 amino acids: CSPRGQETQYF. CDR3 sequence (DNA): TGCAGCCCTAGAGGCCAAGAGACCCAGTACTTC. The V call is TRBV29-1, the J call TRBJ2-5, with D unclear. The CDR3 contains 11 residues. CDR1 is SQVTM, CDR2 ANQGSEA, per germline. V gave up 8 bases and J gave up 1 base, with 8 bases separating them.

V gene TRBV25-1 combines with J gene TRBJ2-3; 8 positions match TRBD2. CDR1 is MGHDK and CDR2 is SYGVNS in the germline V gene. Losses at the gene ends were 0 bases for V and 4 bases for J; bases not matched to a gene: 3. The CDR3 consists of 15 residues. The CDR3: CASSEYGGGSDTQYF. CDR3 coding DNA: TGTGCCAGCAGTGAATACGGGGGGGGATCAGATACGCAGTATTTT.

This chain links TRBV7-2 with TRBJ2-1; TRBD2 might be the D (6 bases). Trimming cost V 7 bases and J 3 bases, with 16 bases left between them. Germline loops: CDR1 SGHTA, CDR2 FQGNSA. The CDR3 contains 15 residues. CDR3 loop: CASTRTGVSYNEQFF. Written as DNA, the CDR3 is TGTGCCAGCACCCGGACGGGAGTGAGCTACAATGAGCAGTTCTTC.

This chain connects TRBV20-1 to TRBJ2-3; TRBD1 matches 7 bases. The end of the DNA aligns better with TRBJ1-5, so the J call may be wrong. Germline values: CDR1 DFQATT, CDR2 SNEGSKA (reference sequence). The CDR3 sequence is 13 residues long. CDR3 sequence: CSARVSGTDTQHF. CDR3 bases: TGCAGTGCTAGAGTATCAGGGACAGATACGCAGCATTTT.

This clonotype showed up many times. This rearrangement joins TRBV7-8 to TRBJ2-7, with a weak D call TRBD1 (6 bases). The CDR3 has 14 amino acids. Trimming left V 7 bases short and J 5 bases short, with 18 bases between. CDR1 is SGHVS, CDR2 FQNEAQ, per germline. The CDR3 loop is CASTTGLGMNEQYF. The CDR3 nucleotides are TGTGCCAGCACCACAGGGTTAGGGATGAACGAGCAGTACTTC. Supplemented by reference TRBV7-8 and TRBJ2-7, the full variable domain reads GAGVSQSPRYKVAKRGQDVALRCDPISGHVSLFWYQQALGQGPEFLTYFQNEAQLDKSGLPSDRFFAERPEGSVSTLKIQRTQQEDSAVYLCASTTGLGMNEQYFGPGTRLTVT.

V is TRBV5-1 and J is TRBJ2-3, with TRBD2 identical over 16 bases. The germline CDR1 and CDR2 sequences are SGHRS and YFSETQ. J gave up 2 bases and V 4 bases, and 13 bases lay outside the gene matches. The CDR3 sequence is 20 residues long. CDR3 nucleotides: TGCGCCAGCAGCCAACCCGGGACTAGCGGGGGGGCCAGGATCACAGATACGCAGTATTTT. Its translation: CASSQPGTSGGARITDTQYF.

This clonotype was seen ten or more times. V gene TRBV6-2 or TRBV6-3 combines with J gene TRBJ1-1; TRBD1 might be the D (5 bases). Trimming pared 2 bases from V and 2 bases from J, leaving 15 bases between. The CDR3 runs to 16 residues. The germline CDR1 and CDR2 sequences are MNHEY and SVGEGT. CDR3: CASSYKPTASNTEAFF. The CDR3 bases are TGTGCCAGCAGTTACAAGCCGACAGCATCCAACACTGAAGCTTTCTTT.

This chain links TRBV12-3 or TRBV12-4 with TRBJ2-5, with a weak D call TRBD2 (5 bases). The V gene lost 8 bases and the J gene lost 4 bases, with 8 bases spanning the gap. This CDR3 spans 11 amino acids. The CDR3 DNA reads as TGTGCCAGCGGGGAGTCAGAGACCCAGTACTTC. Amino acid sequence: CASGESETQYF.

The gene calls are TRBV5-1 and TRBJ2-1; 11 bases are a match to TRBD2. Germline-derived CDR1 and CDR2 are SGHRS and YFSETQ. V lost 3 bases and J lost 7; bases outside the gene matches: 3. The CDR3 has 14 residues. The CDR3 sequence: CASSYGTSGNEQFF. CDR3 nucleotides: TGCGCCAGCAGCTACGGGACTAGCGGAAATGAGCAGTTCTTC.

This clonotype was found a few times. CDR3 DNA sequence: TGCAGCGCCAATTGGGGCGGTAAGACAGATACGCAGTATTTT. This sequence encodes CSANWGGKTDTQYF. The chain recombines TRBV29-1 with TRBJ2-3, with D perhaps matching TRBD1 (5 bases). This CDR3 region has 14 residues. Trimming left V 7 bases short and J 3 bases short, with 17 bases between. Germline V gene data show CDR1 as SQVTM and CDR2 as ANQGSEA.

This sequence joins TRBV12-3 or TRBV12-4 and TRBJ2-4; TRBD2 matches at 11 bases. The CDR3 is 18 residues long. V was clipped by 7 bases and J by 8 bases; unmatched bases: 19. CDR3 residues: CASTSYHLAGGPRDIQYF. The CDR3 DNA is TGTGCCAGCACCTCCTACCATCTAGCGGGGGGACCTCGGGACATTCAGTACTTC.

In DNA, the CDR3 is TGTGCCAGCAGCCCCCCGCGGGGAATGTACAATGAGCAGTTCTTC. Protein product: CASSPPRGMYNEQFF. This chain uses TRBV7-2 with TRBJ2-1; D perhaps matches TRBD2 (6 bases). V was clipped by 5 bases and J by 4 bases, with 15 bases between them. The CDR3 consists of 15 residues. CDR1 and CDR2 (germline): SGHTA, FQGNSA.

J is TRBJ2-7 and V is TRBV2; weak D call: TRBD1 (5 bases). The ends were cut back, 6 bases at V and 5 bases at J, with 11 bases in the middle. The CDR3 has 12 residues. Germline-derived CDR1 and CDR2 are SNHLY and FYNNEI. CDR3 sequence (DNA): TGTGCCAGCAGAGGGGTATTTCACGAGCAGTACTTC. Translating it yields CASRGVFHEQYF.

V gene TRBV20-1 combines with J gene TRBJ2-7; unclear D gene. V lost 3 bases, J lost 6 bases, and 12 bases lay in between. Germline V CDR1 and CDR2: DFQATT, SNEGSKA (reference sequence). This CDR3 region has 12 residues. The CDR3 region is CSARLRFGEQYF. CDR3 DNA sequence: TGCAGTGCTAGGTTAAGGTTCGGCGAGCAGTACTTC.

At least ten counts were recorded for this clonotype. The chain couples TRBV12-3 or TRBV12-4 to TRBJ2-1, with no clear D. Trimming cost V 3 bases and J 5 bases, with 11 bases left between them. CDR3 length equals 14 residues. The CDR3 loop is CASSFRLFDNEQFF. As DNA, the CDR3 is TGTGCCAGCAGTTTTCGGCTATTCGACAATGAGCAGTTCTTC.

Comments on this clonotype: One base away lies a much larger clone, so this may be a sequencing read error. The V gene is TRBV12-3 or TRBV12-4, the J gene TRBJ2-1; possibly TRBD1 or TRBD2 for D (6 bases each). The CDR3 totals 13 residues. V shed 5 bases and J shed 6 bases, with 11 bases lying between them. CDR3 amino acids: CASSAGHSNEQFF. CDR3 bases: TGTGCCAGCAGTGCGGGACATAGCAATGAGCAGTTCTTC.

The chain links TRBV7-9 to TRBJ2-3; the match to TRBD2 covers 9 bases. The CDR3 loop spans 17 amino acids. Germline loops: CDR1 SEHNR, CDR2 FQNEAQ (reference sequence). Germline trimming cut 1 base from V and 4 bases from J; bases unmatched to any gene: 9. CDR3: CASSLGGGALRSDTQYF. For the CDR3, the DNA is TGTGCCAGCAGCTTAGGCGGGGGGGCTCTCCGATCAGATACGCAGTATTTT.

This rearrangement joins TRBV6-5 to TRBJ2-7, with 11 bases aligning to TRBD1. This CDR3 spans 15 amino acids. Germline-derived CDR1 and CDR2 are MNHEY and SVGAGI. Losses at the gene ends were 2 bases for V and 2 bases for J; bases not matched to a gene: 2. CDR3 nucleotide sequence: TGTGCCAGCAGTTACGGGGGACAGGGGGCCTACGAGCAGTACTTC. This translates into CASSYGGQGAYEQYF.

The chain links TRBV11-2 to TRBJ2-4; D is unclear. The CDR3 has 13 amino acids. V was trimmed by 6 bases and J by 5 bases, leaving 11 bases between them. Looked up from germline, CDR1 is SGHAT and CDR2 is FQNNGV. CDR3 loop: CASRGIGENIQYF. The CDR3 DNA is TGTGCCAGCAGAGGGATTGGCGAAAACATTCAGTACTTC.